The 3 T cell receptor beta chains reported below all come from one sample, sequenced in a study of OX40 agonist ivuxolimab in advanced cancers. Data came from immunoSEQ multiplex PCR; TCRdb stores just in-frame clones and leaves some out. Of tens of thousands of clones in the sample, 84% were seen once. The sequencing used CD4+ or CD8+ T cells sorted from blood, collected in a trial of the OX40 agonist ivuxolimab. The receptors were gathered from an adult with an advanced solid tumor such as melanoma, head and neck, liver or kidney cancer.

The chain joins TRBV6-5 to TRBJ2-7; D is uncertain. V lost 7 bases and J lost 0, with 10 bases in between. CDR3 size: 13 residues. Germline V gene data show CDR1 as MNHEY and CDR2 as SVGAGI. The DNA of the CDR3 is TGTGCCAGCAAAGAGTGGAACTCCTACGAGCAGTACTTC. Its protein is CASKEWNSYEQYF.

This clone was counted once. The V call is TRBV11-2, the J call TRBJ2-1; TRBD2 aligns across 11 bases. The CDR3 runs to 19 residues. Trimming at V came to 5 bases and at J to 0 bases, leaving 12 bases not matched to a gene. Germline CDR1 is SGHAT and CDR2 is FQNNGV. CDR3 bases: TGTGCCAGCAGCCCCCTAGCGGGGGGCACAAAGGGCTCCTACAATGAGCAGTTCTTC. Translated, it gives CASSPLAGGTKGSYNEQFF.

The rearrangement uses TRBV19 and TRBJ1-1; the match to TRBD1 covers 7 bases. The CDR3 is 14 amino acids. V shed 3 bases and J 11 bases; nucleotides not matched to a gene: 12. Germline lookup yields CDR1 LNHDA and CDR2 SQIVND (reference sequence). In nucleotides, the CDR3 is TGTGCCAGTAGTATGGGACGACAGGGTCAAGGGGCTTTCTTT. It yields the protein CASSMGRQGQGAFF.